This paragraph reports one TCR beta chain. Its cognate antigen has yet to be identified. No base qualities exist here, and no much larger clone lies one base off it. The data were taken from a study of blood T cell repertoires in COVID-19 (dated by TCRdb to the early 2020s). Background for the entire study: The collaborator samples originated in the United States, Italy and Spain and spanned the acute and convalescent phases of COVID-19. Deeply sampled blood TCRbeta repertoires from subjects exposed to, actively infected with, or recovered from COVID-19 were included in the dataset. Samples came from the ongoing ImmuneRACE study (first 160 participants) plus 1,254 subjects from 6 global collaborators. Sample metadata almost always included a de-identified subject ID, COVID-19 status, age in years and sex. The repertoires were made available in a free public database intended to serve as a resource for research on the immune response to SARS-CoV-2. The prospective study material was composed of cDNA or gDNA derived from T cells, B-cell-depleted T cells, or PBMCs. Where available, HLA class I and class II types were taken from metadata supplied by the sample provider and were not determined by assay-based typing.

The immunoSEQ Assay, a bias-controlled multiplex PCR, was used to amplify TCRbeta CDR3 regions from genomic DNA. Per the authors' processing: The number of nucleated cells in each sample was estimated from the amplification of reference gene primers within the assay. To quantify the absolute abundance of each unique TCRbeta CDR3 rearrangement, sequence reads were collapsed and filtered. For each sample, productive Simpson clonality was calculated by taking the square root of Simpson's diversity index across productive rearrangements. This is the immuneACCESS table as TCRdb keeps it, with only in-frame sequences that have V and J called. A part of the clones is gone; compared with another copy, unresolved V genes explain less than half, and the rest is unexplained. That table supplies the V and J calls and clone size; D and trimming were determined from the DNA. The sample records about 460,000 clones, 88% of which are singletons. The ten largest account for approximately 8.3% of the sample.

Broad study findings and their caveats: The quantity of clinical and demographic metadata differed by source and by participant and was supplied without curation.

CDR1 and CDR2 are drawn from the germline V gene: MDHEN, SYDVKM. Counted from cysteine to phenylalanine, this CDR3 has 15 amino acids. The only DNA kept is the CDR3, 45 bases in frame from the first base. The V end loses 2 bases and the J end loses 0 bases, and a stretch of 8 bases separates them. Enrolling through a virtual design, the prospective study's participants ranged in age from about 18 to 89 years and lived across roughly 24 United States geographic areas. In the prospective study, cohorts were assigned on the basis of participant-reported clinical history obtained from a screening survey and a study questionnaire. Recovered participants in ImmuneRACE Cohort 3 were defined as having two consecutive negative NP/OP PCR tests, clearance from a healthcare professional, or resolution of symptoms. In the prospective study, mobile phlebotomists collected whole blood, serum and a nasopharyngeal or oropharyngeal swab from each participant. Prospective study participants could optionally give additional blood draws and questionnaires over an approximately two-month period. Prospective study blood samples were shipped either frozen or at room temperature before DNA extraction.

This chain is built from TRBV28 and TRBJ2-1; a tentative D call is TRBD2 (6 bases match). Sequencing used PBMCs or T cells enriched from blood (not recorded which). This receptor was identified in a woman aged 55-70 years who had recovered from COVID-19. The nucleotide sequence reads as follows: TGTGCCAGCAGTTTACGGGGACTCTCCTACAATGAGCAGTTCTTC. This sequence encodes CASSLRGLSYNEQFF.